The present entry profiles one T cell receptor (beta chain) with its context. The protocol was immunoSEQ multiplex PCR, while the TCRdb copy is restricted to in-frame clones and leaves out a portion. The table records fewer than 55,000 clones, more than 75% of them present only once. These data come from a study of T cell changes during pregnancy in multiple sclerosis. The sequenced sample was CD8+ T cells from peripheral blood mononuclear cells, obtained after pregnancy. This receptor was identified in a female donor in good health, enrolled as a control in a pregnancy study.

In DNA, the CDR3 is TGTGCCAGCAGTTGGGCCGCTTATCAGCCCCAGCATTTT. This translates into CASSWAAYQPQHF. The rearrangement links TRBV27 to TRBJ1-5; no reliable D call. The CDR3 totals 13 residues. Trimming left V 4 bases short and J 5 bases short, with 9 bases between. Germline V gene lookup returns CDR1 MNHEY and CDR2 SMNVEV (reference sequence).